This T cell receptor beta chain was identified during a study of cytomegalovirus exposure and HLA in healthy donors. Study background: The approximately 610 first-cohort repertoires shared a platform with the roughly 110 validation repertoires, as reported in a later analysis.

Clones were read by immunoSEQ multiplex PCR, and TCRdb kept only the in-frame ones, dropping some. The data show fewer than 100,000 clones, approximately 95% seen once. Of note for this clone: Its cognate antigen is unknown.

Study findings and constraints: Some TCR beta chains (over 150 of them) were listed as cytomegalovirus-associated. Across donors, most TCRs were seen rarely, yet some public ones were widespread.

The V gene's germline CDR1 is SGHRS and CDR2 YFSETQ. Losses at the gene ends were 9 bases for V and 8 bases for J; bases not matched to a gene: 17. The CDR3 totals 16 residues. This TCR was sampled from a woman younger than 30 in good health and CMV-seropositive. Sequences were obtained from PBMCs. The genes are TRBV5-1 and TRBJ1-2, with 12 bases fitting TRBD1. The CDR3 bases are TGCGCCACCGAGACTCACCCGGGACAGGGGGCGAAGGGCTACACCTTC. Its protein is CATETHPGQGAKGYTF.